This T cell receptor beta chain was documented in a study of CD8+ T cells in alopecia areata (dated by TCRdb to 2017 to 2018). Looking at the study overall: The treated patients took part in an open-label pilot trial in which moderate-to-severe alopecia areata was treated with oral tofacitinib at 5 to 10 mg twice daily. TCRbeta CDR3 regions were amplified by immunoSEQ multiplex PCR using 35 Vbeta forward and 13 Jbeta reverse primers. Biopsies were taken from tofacitinib-treated patients at baseline and at 4 and 24 weeks of treatment, and a later scalp biopsy was taken in several of the tofacitinib-treated patients. Disease severity in treated patients was measured with the SALT score, which quantifies the percentage of affected scalp surface area. Tofacitinib was given for 6 to 18 months, followed by 6 months of follow-up off drug to assess delayed response and recurrence. In both human patients and the C3H/HeJ mouse model, the study applied high-throughput TCRbeta sequencing to look at T cell clonal expansion in alopecia areata. On the human side, TCRbeta sequencing was run on scalp tissue and on sorted CD4+ and CD8+ peripheral blood T cells from healthy controls and from alopecia areata patients with either patchy or totalis/universalis disease. Scalp clonality was compared across normal scalp (n=4), patchy alopecia areata scalp (n=8), and alopecia totalis/universalis scalp (n=8). RNA was obtained with the PAXgene miRNA kit for fixed scalp, the miRNeasy kit for PBMCs, and the RNeasy kit for mouse skin. Study-level results and caveats: Tofacitinib significantly lowered scalp clonality and the number of expanded CD8+ clones among the top 100 scalp clones. Compared with mice, TCR sequences shared between patients were less clear, possibly partly because of HLA diversity across the patient population. Because the treated cohort was small and had only one nonresponder, larger studies are needed to examine links between baseline CD8+ expansion and response. Unlike mouse skin, where gammadelta T cells dominate, normal human skin contains resident alphabeta T cells that get sequenced too, which complicates analysis of the scalp TCR repertoire. Compared with normal scalp, lesional scalp had higher clonality and more expanded CD8+ clones, particularly in alopecia totalis/universalis, a pattern that suggests antigenic drive. Many expanded lesional clones were found to persist in scalp and blood during tofacitinib treatment, and relapse after treatment cessation may be partly explained by this persistence.

Interpreted using the paper, the time point label stands for: more than 3 weeks on oral tofacitinib. Interpreted using the paper, the treatment or condition label stands for: oral pan-JAK inhibitor, 5-10 mg twice daily. Lesional scalp punch biopsies and peripheral blood were collected from alopecia areata patients. PBMCs were isolated by density centrifugation and stained for CD3, CD4 and CD8, after which CD4+ and CD8+ T cells were sorted on a FACSAria. The method behind the library was the immunoSEQ multiplex PCR assay. RNA was extracted from all samples and reverse transcribed into cDNA, which served as template for TCR sequencing. First-strand cDNA was synthesized with SuperScript III using a 2:1 mix of oligo-dT and random hexamers. A synthetic immune receptor repertoire was used to assess amplification bias, and residual bias was removed computationally. Processing in the source paper ran as follows. Raw reads were preprocessed for error removal, and CDR3 was defined according to IMGT conventions as running from the conserved cysteine to phenylalanine. To get clonality, Shannon entropy was normalized by log2 of the number of productive unique TCRs and the result was subtracted from 1. Scalp TCRbeta sequences were cross-referenced with sorted blood CD4 and CD8 repertoires so that the CD4 or CD8 identity of scalp clones could be inferred. The source is immuneACCESS, and TCRdb retained only in-frame sequences with V and J called. Part of the clones is not carried over; for the studies checked, unresolved V genes explain less than half of this, and the remainder is unexplained. V and J calls and clone size follow that table, whereas D and trimming were derived from the DNA. The sample yields roughly 200,000 clones; approximately 56% were counted once. Less than 4% of the sample belongs to the ten largest clones.

To note about this clone: The clone's antigen remains unknown. No much larger clonotype is one base removed from it; base qualities were not supplied.

Counted from cysteine to phenylalanine, this CDR3 has 13 amino acids. Only the CDR3 portion is preserved as DNA: 39 bases, with reading frame beginning at the first base. V ends up 5 bases short and J 0 bases short, with an unmatched junction base count of 3. CDR1 and CDR2, per the germline V gene, are SQVTM and ANQGSEA. Material: CD4+ T cells sorted from blood, obtained at week 4, from a patient treated with tofacitinib. The chain was built from TRBV29-1 and TRBJ2-5; 7 junctional bases match TRBD1. The sequence was collected from a human donor with alopecia areata. The bases are TGCAGCGTTAGGGGACAGTACCAAGAGACCCAGTACTTC. This yields the protein CSVRGQYQETQYF.